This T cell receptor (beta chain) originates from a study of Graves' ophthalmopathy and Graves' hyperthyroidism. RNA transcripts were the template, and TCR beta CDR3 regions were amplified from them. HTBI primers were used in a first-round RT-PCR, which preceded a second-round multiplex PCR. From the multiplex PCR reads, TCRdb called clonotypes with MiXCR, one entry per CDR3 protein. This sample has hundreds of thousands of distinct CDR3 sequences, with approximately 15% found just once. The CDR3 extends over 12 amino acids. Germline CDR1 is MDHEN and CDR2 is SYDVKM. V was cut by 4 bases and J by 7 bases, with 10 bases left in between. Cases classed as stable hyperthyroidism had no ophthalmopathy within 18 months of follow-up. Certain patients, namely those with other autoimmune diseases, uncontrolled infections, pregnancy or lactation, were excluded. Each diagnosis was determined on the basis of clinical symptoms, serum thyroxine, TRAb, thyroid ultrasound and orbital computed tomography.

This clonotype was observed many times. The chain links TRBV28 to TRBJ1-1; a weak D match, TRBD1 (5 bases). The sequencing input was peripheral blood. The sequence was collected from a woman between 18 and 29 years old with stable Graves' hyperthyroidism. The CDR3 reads CASSSSDSEAFF. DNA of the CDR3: TGTGCCAGCAGTTCCTCCGACAGTGAAGCTTTCTTT.